This T cell receptor (beta chain) stems from a study of T-cell reconstitution after alpha-beta-depleted transplantation in children. This clonotype was seen at least ten times. Preparing the TCRbeta library involved the use of unique molecular identifiers. One entry per CDR3 protein results from TCRdb running MiXCR on the PCR reads. Among 200,000 to 250,000 distinct CDR3 sequences listed, approximately 8% were seen once. The CDR3 extends over 16 amino acids. Trimming cost V 6 bases and J 2 bases, with 19 bases left between them. Germline lookup yields CDR1 SGHTA and CDR2 FQGNSA. The receptor was derived from a male patient between 2 and 10 years old who had a stem cell transplant for acute myeloid leukemia, so the T cells may come from the graft donor. Material: PBMCs, mostly from graft donor cells, obtained 360 days after TCRalphabeta/CD19-depleted stem cell transplant. The chain carries TRBV7-2 and TRBJ1-1; D possibly corresponds to TRBD1 (5 bases). The CDR3: CASSRPPAGANTEAFF. As DNA, the CDR3 is TGTGCCAGCAGTCGCCCCCCCGCCGGGGCCAACACTGAAGCTTTCTTT. The complete variable domain, with remaining parts taken from reference TRBV7-2 and TRBJ1-1, reads GAGVSQSPSNKVTEKGKDVELRCDPISGHTALYWYRQSLGQGLEFLIYFQGNSAPDKSGLPSDRFSAERTGGSVSTLTIQRTQQEDSAVYLCASSRPPAGANTEAFFGQGTRLTVV.